The next 9 T cell receptor beta chains were all read from a single sample in a study of Graves' ophthalmopathy and Graves' hyperthyroidism. Amplification targeted the TCR beta CDR3 regions, with RNA transcripts as the source material. Scientists carried out first-round RT-PCR using HTBI primers and then a second-round multiplex PCR. TCRdb called the multiplex PCR reads again in MiXCR, with one record for every CDR3 protein. The data contain 650,000 to 800,000 distinct CDR3 sequences, roughly 39% of them singletons. Material: peripheral blood. These receptors came from an adult man with Graves' ophthalmopathy.

At least ten counts were recorded for this clonotype. This chain connects TRBV29-1 to TRBJ2-5; D unresolved. The length of the CDR3 is 13 residues. Germline CDR1 reads SQVTM; CDR2 reads ANQGSEA. The V and J ends lost 7 bases and 5 bases respectively, with 17 bases between them. The CDR3 region has the DNA TGCAGCGCCACGACTGGTTTTGCGGAGACCCAGTACTTC. This codes for CSATTGFAETQYF.

For this clonotype: A much more abundant neighbour one base away suggests this may be a read error. The chain carries TRBV5-5 and TRBJ1-2; TRBD1 agrees at 10 bases. This CDR3 is 13 amino acids long. Germline CDR1 and CDR2: SGHKS and YYEKEE (reference sequence). CDR3 sequence: CASSPGTGEGCTF. As DNA, the CDR3 is TGTGCCAGCAGCCCGGGGACAGGGGAAGGCTGCACCTTC.

The CDR3 here is CASSFRDFQETQYF. CDR3 in DNA: TGTGCCAGCAGTTTCCGGGACTTCCAAGAGACCCAGTACTTC. The genes are TRBV25-1 and TRBJ2-5; a weak D match, TRBD2 (6 bases). The CDR3 is 14 amino acids. CDR1 and CDR2 (germline): MGHDK, SYGVNS. Trimming cost V 5 bases and J 1 base, with 11 bases left between them. Using reference TRBV25-1 and TRBJ2-5 for the parts outside the CDR3, the full variable domain is EADIYQTPRYLVIGTGKKITLECSQTMGHDKMYWYQQDPGMELHLIHYSYGVNSTEKGDLSSESTVSRIRTEHFPLTLESARPSHTSQYLCASSFRDFQETQYFGPGTRLLVL.

This clonotype was seen ten or more times. The gene calls are TRBV6-6 and TRBJ2-7; no definite D call. The V gene's germline CDR1 is MNHNY and CDR2 SVGAGI (reference sequence). V lost 4 bases to trimming and J lost 3 bases, with 10 bases between them. This CDR3 is built from 13 residues. The CDR3 DNA is TGTGCCAGCAGTTTTTTGAAGGGCTACGAGCAGTACTTC. Its protein product is CASSFLKGYEQYF.

The chain uses TRBV10-3 and TRBJ2-5; D is undetermined. The CDR3 extends over 16 amino acids. CDR1 ENHRY and CDR2 SYGVKD come from the germline V gene. V was cut by 0 bases and J by 0 bases, with 11 bases left in between. The CDR3 nucleotides are TGTGCCATCAGTGAGTCGAGGCCGAAGTACCAAGAGACCCAGTACTTC. Translated: CAISESRPKYQETQYF.

This clonotype has just one count. The J gene is TRBJ1-4, the V gene TRBV25-1, with D unresolved. CDR3 size: 15 residues. Looked up from germline, CDR1 is MGHDK and CDR2 is SYGVNS. V was pared by 8 bases and J by 2 bases, with 15 bases between. This CDR3 reads CASPGFRRTNEKLFF. In DNA form, the CDR3 reads TGTGCCAGCCCCGGTTTCAGGCGCACTAATGAAAAACTGTTTTTT.

This clonotype was seen ten or more times. The gene calls are TRBV19 and TRBJ1-5; D is uncertain. Between the trimmed V and J ends, which lost 2 bases and 5 bases, there was a span of 13 bases. This CDR3 contains 15 residues. CDR1 LNHDA and CDR2 SQIVND come from the germline V gene (reference sequence). CDR3 region: CASSISQAIYQPQHF. DNA of the CDR3: TGTGCCAGTAGTATAAGTCAGGCAATCTATCAGCCCCAGCATTTT.

This clonotype has just one count. At one end the junction does not follow the germline gene, possibly because of a read error. J is TRBJ2-7 and V is TRBV7-3; 8 nucleotides agree with TRBD2. Germline V gene lookup returns CDR1 SGHTA and CDR2 FQGTGA. CDR3 length: 15 amino acids. The CDR3 reads CASGLGTSSTYEQYF. CDR3 bases: TGTGCCAGCGGCTTGGGGACTAGTTCAACCTACGAGCAGTACTTC.

This clonotype was picked up a small number of times. Since a much larger clone is just one base distant, this may be a read error. V and J are TRBV7-9 and TRBJ1-1; D is unclear. Looked up from germline, CDR1 is SEHNR and CDR2 is FQNEAQ (reference sequence). The CDR3 runs to 11 residues. In nucleotides, the CDR3 is TGTTCCAGCAGCTTTGAGACTGAAGCTTTCTTT. Translated: CSSSFETEAFF.